The following is a T cell receptor beta chain sequence with its context. Its antigen is undetermined. This specimen belongs to a study of cytomegalovirus exposure and HLA in healthy donors. Study in general: Among about 190 million T cells, an earlier analysis found roughly 100 million unique TCR beta sequences. From HLA-typed donors, an early data release held some 80 million unique TCRs.

Germline values: CDR1 LNHDA, CDR2 SQIVND (reference sequence). The CDR3 spans 13 residues. Trimming took 6 bases from V and 10 from J, leaving 13 bases between them. 60 Vbeta and 13 Jbeta primers were used in PCR. Authors' methods: Approximately 87 million unique TCR beta chains, roughly 10 million shared, were counted in a later analysis. Clones were read by immunoSEQ multiplex PCR, and TCRdb kept only the in-frame ones, dropping some. V, J and clone size were drawn from that table, and D and trimming were deduced from the DNA. Seen here are 180,000 or so clones, around 62% observed once, and the top ten hold just under 3%. Study conclusions and caveats: Investigators reported 150 to 200 TCR beta chains as tied to cytomegalovirus.

The specimen sequenced was PBMCs. The chain joins TRBV19 to TRBJ1-6; D is possibly TRBD1 (5 bases). This sequence was found in a man aged 40-49 years in good health and CMV-seronegative. CDR3: CASSTGRDSPLHF. CDR3 in DNA: TGTGCCAGTAGCACCGGGCGGGACTCACCCCTCCACTTT.